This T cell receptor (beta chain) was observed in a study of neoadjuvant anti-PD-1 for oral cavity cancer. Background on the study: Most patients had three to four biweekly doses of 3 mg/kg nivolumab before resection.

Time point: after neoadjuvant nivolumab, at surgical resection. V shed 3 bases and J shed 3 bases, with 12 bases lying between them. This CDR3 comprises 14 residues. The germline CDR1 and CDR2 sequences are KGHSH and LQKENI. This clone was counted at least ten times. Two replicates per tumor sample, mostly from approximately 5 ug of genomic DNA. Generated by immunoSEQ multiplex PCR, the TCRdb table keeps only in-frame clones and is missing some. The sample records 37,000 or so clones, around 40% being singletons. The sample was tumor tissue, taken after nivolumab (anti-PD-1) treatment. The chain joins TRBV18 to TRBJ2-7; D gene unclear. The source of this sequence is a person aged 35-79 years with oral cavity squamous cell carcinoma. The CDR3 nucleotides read TGTGCCAGCTCACCCTCGGCAGGTAACTACGAGCAGTACTTC. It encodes CASSPSAGNYEQYF.